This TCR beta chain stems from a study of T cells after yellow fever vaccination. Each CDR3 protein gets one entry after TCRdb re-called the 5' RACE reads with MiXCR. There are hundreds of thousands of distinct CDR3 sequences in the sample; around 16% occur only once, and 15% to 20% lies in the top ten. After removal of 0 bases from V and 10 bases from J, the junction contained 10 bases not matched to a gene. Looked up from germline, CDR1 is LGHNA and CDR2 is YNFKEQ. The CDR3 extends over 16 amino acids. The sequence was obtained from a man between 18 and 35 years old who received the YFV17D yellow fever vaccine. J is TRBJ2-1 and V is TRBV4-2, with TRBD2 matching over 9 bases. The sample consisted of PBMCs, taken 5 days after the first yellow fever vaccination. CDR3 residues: CASSQEGAGGPGEQFF. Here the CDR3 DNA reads TGTGCCAGCAGCCAAGAAGGGGCGGGGGGGCCCGGAGAGCAGTTCTTC.